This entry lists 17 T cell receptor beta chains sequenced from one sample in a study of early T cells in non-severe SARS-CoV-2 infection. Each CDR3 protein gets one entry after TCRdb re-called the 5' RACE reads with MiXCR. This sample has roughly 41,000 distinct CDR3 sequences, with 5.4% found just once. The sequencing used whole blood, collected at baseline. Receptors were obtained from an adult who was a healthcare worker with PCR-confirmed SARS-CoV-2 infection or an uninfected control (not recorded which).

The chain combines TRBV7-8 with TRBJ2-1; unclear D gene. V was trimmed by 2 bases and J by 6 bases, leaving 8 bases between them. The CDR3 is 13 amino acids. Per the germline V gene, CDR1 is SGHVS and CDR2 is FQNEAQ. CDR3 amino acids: CASSLKLVNEQFF. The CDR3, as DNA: TGTGCCAGCAGCTTAAAACTGGTCAATGAGCAGTTCTTC.

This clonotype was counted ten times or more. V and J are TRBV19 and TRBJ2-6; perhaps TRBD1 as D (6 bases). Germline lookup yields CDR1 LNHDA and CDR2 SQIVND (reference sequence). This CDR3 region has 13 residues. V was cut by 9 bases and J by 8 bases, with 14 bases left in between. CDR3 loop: CASRNRDTNVLTF. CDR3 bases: TGTGCCAGCCGAAACAGGGATACCAACGTCCTGACTTTC.

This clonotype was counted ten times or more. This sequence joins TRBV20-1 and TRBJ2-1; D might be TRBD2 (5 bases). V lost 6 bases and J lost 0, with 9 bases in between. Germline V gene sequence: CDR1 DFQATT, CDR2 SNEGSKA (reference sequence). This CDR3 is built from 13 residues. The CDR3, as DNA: TGCAGTGCCCCCGGGGTCTCCTACAATGAGCAGTTCTTC. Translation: CSAPGVSYNEQFF.

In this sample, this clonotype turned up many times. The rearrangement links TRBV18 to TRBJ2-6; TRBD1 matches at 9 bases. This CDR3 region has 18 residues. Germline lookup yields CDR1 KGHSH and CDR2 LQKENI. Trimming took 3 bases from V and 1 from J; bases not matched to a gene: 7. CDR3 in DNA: TGTGCCAGCTCACCTACCACGGGACAGGGTTCTGGGGCCAACGTCCTGACTTTC. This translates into CASSPTTGQGSGANVLTF.

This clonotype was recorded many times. Written as DNA, the CDR3 is TGTGCCACCGCGGCCCGGGAGCGAGTCGATGAGCAGTTCTTC. As protein: CATAARERVDEQFF. This chain connects TRBV24-1 to TRBJ2-1, with D possibly TRBD2 on 6 matching bases. Trimming shortened V by 9 bases and J by 8 bases, and 19 bases separated the two germline ends. Germline values: CDR1 KGHDR, CDR2 SFDVKD. This CDR3 region has 14 residues.

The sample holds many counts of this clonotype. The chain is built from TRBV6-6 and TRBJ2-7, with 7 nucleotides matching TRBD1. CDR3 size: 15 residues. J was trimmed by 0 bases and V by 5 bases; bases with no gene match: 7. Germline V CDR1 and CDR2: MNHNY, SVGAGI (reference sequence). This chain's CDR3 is CASSLGQLFSYEQYF. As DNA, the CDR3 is TGTGCCAGCAGTCTGGGACAGCTTTTCTCCTACGAGCAGTACTTC.

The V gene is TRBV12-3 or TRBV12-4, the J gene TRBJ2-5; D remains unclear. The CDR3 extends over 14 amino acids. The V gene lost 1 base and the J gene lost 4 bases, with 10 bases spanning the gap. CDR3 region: CASSLVGSSETQYF. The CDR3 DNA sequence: TGTGCCAGCAGTTTAGTCGGCAGTTCAGAGACCCAGTACTTC.

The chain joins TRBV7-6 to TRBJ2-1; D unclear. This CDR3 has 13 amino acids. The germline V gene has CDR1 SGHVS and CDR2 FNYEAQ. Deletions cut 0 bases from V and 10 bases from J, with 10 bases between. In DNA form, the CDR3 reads TGTGCCAGCAGCTTAGCCGGGTTCGTGGAGCAGTTCTTC. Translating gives CASSLAGFVEQFF.

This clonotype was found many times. CDR3 sequence reads: CASSLKWDRGPGELFF. For the CDR3, the DNA is TGTGCCAGCAGCTTAAAGTGGGACAGGGGGCCCGGGGAGCTGTTTTTT. The genes are TRBV3-1 and TRBJ2-2, with 12 positions matching TRBD1. The germline V gene encodes CDR1 LGHDT and CDR2 YNNKEL (reference sequence). Trimming took 5 bases from V and 6 from J; bases not matched to a gene: 7. CDR3 size: 16 residues.

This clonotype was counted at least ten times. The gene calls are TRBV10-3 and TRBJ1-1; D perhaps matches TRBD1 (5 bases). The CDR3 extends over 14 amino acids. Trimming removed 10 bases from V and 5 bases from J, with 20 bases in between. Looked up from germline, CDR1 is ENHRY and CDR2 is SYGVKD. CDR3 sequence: CATRLPGIWTEAFF. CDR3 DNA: TGTGCCACCAGGCTCCCAGGGATCTGGACTGAAGCTTTCTTT.

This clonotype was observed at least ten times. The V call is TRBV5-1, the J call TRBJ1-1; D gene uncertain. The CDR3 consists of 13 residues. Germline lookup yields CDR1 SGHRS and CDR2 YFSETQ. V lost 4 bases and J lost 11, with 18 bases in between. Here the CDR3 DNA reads TGCGCCAGCAGCGAGACCTCCAGCCAGAGGGCTTTCTTT. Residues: CASSETSSQRAFF.

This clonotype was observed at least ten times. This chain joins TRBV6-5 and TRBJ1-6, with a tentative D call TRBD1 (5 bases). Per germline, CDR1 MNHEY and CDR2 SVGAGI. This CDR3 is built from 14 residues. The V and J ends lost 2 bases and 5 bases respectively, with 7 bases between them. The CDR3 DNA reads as TGTGCCAGCAGTTACATGGGGCATAATTCACCCCTCCACTTT. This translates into CASSYMGHNSPLHF.

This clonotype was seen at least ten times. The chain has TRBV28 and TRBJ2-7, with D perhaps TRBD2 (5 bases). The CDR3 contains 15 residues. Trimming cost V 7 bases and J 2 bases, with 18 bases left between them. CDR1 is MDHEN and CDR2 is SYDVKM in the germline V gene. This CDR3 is CASTVPSGVPYEQYF. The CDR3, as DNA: TGTGCCAGCACCGTACCTTCCGGGGTGCCCTACGAGCAGTACTTC.

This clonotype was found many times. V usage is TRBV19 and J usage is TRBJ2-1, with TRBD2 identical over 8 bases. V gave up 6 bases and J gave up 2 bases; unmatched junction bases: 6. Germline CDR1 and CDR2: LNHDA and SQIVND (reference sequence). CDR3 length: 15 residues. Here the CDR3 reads CASSGGERAYNEQFF. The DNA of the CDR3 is TGTGCCAGTAGCGGGGGGGAGAGAGCCTACAATGAGCAGTTCTTC. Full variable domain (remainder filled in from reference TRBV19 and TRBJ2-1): DGGITQSPKYLFRKEGQNVTLSCEQNLNHDAMYWYRQDPGQGLRLIYYSQIVNDFQKGDIAEGYSVSREKKESFPLTVTSAQKNPTAFYLCASSGGERAYNEQFFGPGTRLTVL.

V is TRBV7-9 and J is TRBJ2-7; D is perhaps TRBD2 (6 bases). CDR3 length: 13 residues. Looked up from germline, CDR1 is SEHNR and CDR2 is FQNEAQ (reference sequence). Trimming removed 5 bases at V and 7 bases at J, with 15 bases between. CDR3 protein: CASSRDSTREQYF. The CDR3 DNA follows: TGTGCCAGCAGCCGGGACTCCACTAGGGAGCAGTACTTC.

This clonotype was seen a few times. CDR3 in amino acids: CASSYSDGYEQYF. In DNA form, the CDR3 reads TGTGCCAGCAGTTACTCCGACGGGTACGAGCAGTACTTC. The V and J genes are TRBV6-6 and TRBJ2-7, with no clear D. Trimming removed 0 bases at V and 4 bases at J, with 7 bases between. Germline V gives CDR1 MNHNY, CDR2 SVGAGI (reference sequence). The CDR3 spans 13 residues.

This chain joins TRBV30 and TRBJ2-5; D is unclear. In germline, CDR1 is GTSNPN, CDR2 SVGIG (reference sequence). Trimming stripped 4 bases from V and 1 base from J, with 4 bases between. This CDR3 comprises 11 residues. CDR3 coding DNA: TGTGCCTGGACACTCCAAGAGACCCAGTACTTC. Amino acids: CAWTLQETQYF.